The 13 T cell receptor beta chains presented below share a single source sample, sequenced in a study of technical replicates of blood from several donors. TCRdb's copy holds only in-frame clones and misses some; the assay was immunoSEQ multiplex PCR. The table shows over 10,000 clones, with approximately 94% occurring only once. Specimen: PBMCs. These receptors were collected from a human donor in good health.

V usage is TRBV28 and J usage is TRBJ2-7, with 11 bases that match TRBD1. The length of the CDR3 is 13 residues. In germline, CDR1 is MDHEN, CDR2 SYDVKM. Trimming at V came to 5 bases and at J to 7 bases, leaving 4 bases not matched to a gene. The CDR3 spells CASSQGQGAEQYF. The CDR3 DNA reads TGTGCCAGCAGTCAAGGACAGGGGGCTGAGCAGTACTTC.

This clone occurred a few times. V gene TRBV7-8 combines with J gene TRBJ2-1; 8 nucleotides match TRBD2. The CDR3 spans 14 residues. The V and J ends lost 3 bases and 6 bases, in that order; junction bases with no gene match: 4. Per germline, CDR1 SGHVS and CDR2 FQNEAQ. The CDR3 reads CASSFVGGGNEQFF. CDR3 DNA sequence: TGTGCCAGCAGCTTTGTCGGGGGGGGCAATGAGCAGTTCTTC.

The rearrangement joins TRBV11-2 to TRBJ2-5; D might be TRBD1 (6 bases). CDR3 length: 13 residues. V lost 5 bases and J 4 bases, leaving 11 bases between the germline ends. Germline-derived CDR1 and CDR2 are SGHAT and FQNNGV. Written as DNA, the CDR3 is TGTGCCAGCAGCACCCAGGACAGAGAGACCCAGTACTTC. Residues: CASSTQDRETQYF.

A few counts support this clone. V gene TRBV5-6 combines with J gene TRBJ2-2; 7 bases map to TRBD2. Germline CDR1 reads SGHDT; CDR2 reads YYEEEE. The length of the CDR3 is 16 residues. V gave up 1 base and J gave up 4 bases; unmatched junction bases: 7. The CDR3 protein is CASSLLSREITGELFF. CDR3 DNA sequence: TGTGCCAGCAGCTTGTTATCGCGGGAGATCACCGGGGAGCTGTTTTTT. The whole variable domain, remainder taken from reference TRBV5-6 and TRBJ2-2, is DAGVTQSPTHLIKTRGQQVTLRCSPKSGHDTVSWYQQALGQGPQFIFQYYEEEERQRGNFPDRFSGHQFPNYSSELNVNALLLGDSALYLCASSLLSREITGELFFGEGSRLTVL.

The count of this clone is one. V gene TRBV29-1 combines with J gene TRBJ1-2; no clear D. CDR1 and CDR2 (germline): SQVTM, ANQGSEA. V shed 6 bases and J shed 7 bases, with 21 bases lying between them. This CDR3 is 14 amino acids long. The CDR3 here is CSVSGGGILSGYTF. The CDR3 region has the DNA TGCAGCGTATCAGGAGGTGGGATCCTATCTGGCTACACCTTC.

This chain's CDR3 is CASSPSGQATDTQYF. CDR3 DNA sequence: TGCGCCAGCTCTCCTAGCGGGCAGGCCACAGATACGCAGTATTTT. The chain recombines TRBV5-1 with TRBJ2-3, with TRBD2 matching over 8 bases. Germline CDR1 reads SGHRS; CDR2 reads YFSETQ. The CDR3 is 15 residues long. V shed 7 bases and J 2 bases; nucleotides not matched to a gene: 9.

The rearrangement links TRBV29-1 to TRBJ2-3, with D possibly TRBD2 on 6 matching bases. V lost 2 bases and J 5 bases, leaving 14 bases between the germline ends. The germline V gene has CDR1 SQVTM and CDR2 ANQGSEA. The CDR3 sequence is 14 residues long. CDR3 bases: TGCAGCGTTGAATCCGGGGAGGTAGGAGATACGCAGTATTTT. Translating it yields CSVESGEVGDTQYF.

The CDR3 sequence is CASSAGTSGSNEQYF. CDR3 DNA: TGTGCCAGCAGTGCCGGGACTAGCGGGAGTAACGAGCAGTACTTC. The rearrangement links TRBV2 to TRBJ2-7, with TRBD2 identical over 14 bases. After removal of 4 bases from V and 5 bases from J, the junction contained 4 bases not matched to a gene. This CDR3 spans 15 amino acids. The V gene's germline CDR1 is SNHLY and CDR2 FYNNEI.

The chain couples TRBV4-1 to TRBJ1-1; weak D call: TRBD1 (6 bases). The CDR3 runs 17 residues. Germline assignment: CDR1 MGHRA and CDR2 YSYEKL. V lost 4 bases and J 3 bases, leaving 21 bases between the germline ends. In DNA form, the CDR3 reads TGCGCCAGCAGCCTGGCGGCAGGGGCCCCTCTGGACACTGAAGCTTTCTTT. Its translation is CASSLAAGAPLDTEAFF.

V usage is TRBV5-1 and J usage is TRBJ2-4, with 8 bases lining up with TRBD1. Germline trimming cut 0 bases from V and 5 bases from J; bases unmatched to any gene: 4. This CDR3 has 15 amino acids. The germline V gene has CDR1 SGHRS and CDR2 YFSETQ. Written as DNA, the CDR3 is TGCGCCAGCAGCTTGGTTGAGACAGGGGAAAACATTCAGTACTTC. Encoded protein: CASSLVETGENIQYF.

V usage is TRBV18 and J usage is TRBJ2-1, with TRBD1 matching over 8 bases. CDR1 is KGHSH, CDR2 LQKENI, per germline. This CDR3 region has 15 residues. V was pared by 6 bases and J by 2 bases, with 6 bases of the junction left unmatched. The CDR3, as DNA: TGTGCCAGCTCGGAGGGACAGGAGACCTACAATGAGCAGTTCTTC. This codes for CASSEGQETYNEQFF.

The chain carries TRBV11-2 and TRBJ1-3; D is ambiguous. Germline assignment: CDR1 SGHAT and CDR2 FQNNGV. V shed 3 bases and J shed 3 bases, with 15 bases lying between them. The CDR3 consists of 16 residues. The CDR3 region has the DNA TGTGCCAGCAGCTTTGGGTCGTTTACGGGTGGAAACACCATATATTTT. Translating it yields CASSFGSFTGGNTIYF.

The CDR3 reads CASSFSGRAQFF. The CDR3 DNA reads TGTGCCAGCAGCTTTAGCGGGAGGGCCCAGTTCTTC. V and J are TRBV13 and TRBJ2-1; 11 positions match TRBD2. The V and J ends lost 3 bases and 13 bases, in that order; junction bases with no gene match: 2. The CDR3 has 12 residues. CDR1 and CDR2 (germline): PRHDT, FYEKMQ (reference sequence).